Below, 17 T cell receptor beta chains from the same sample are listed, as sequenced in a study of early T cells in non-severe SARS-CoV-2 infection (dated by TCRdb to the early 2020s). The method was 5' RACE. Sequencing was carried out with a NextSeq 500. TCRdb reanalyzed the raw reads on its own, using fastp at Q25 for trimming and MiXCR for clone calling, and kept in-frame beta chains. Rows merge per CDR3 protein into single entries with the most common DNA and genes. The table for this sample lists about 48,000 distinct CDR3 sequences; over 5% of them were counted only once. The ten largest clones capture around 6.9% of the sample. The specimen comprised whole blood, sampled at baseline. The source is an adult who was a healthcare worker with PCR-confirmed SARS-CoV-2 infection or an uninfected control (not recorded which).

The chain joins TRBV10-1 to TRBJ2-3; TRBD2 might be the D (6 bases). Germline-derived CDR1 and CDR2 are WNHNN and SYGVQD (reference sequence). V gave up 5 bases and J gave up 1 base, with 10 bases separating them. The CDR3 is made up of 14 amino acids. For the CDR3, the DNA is TGCGCCAGCAGTCCGGGAGATGGCACAGATACGCAGTATTTT. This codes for CASSPGDGTDTQYF.

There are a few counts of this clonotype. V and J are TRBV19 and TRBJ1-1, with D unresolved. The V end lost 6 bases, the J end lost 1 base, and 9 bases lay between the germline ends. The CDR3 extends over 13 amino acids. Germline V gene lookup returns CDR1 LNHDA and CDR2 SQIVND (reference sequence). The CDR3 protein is CASRRIENTEAFF. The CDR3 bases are TGTGCCAGTAGGAGGATAGAGAACACTGAAGCTTTCTTT.

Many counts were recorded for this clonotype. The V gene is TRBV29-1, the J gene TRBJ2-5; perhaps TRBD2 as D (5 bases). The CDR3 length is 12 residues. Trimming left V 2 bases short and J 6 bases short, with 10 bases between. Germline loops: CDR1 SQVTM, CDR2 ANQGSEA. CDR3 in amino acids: CSVERPGKTQYF. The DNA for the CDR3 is TGCAGCGTTGAAAGGCCCGGGAAGACCCAGTACTTC.

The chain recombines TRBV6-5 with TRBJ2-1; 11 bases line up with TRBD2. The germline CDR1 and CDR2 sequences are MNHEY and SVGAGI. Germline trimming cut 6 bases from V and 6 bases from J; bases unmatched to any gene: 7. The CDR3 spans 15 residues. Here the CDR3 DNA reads TGTGCCAGCAGCCCGGGACTAGCGGAGTTCAATGAGCAGTTCTTC. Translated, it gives CASSPGLAEFNEQFF.

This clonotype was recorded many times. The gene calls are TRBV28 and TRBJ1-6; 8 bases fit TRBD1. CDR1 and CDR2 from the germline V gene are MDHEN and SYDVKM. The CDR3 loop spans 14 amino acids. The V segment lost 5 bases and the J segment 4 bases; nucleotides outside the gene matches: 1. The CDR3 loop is CASSRQGYNSPLHF. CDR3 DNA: TGTGCCAGCAGTCGACAGGGGTATAATTCACCCCTCCACTTT.

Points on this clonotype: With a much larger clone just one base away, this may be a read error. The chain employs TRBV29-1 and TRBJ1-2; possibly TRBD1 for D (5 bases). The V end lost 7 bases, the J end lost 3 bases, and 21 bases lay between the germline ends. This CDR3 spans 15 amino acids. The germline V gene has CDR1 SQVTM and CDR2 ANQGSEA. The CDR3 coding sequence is TGCAGCGCGAGGGCCGAAGAGGGACCTTACTATGGCTACACCTTC. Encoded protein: CSARAEEGPYYGYTF.

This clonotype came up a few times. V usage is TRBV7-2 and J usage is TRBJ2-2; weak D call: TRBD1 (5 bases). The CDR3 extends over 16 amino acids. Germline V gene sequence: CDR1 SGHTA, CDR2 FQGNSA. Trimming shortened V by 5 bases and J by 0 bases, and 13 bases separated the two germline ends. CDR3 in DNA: TGTGCCAGCAGCCCATCCCCCAGGGCGAACACCGGGGAGCTGTTTTTT. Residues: CASSPSPRANTGELFF.

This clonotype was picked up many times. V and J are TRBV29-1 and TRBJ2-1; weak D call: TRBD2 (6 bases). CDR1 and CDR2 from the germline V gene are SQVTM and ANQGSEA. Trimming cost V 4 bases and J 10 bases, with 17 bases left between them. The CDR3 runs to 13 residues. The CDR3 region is CSVAPGTRREQFF. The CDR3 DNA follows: TGCAGCGTTGCCCCCGGGACTCGTCGGGAGCAGTTCTTC.

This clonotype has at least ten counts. CDR3 residues: CASSLQNSPLHF. CDR3 sequence (DNA): TGTGCCAGCAGTTTACAGAATTCACCCCTCCACTTT. The rearrangement uses TRBV12-3 or TRBV12-4 and TRBJ1-6; D is ambiguous. V lost 2 bases and J lost 7, with 3 bases in between. CDR3 length: 12 residues.

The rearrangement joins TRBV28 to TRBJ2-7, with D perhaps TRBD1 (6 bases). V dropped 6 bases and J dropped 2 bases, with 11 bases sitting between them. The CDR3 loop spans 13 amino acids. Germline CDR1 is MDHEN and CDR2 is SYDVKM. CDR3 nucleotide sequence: TGTGCCAGCAGCCTTCAGGGGACCTACGAGCAGTACTTC. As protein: CASSLQGTYEQYF.

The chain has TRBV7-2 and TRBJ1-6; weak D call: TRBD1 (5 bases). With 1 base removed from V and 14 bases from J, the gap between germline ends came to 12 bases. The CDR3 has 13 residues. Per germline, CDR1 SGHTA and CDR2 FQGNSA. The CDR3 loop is CASSLVRVMALHF. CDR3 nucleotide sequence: TGTGCCAGCAGCTTAGTCAGGGTCATGGCCCTCCACTTT.

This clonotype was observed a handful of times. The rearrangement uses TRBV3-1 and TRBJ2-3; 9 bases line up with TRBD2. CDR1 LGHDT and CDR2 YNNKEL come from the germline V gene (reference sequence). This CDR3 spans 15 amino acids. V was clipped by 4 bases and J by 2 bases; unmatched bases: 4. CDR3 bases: TGTGCCAGCAGCCTTCGCGGGAGGGCCACAGATACGCAGTATTTT. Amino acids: CASSLRGRATDTQYF.

The DNA for the CDR3 is TGTGCCAGCAGCCAAGAGATGGGGCCTAGCGGAATCTACGAGCAGTACTTC. Amino acid sequence: CASSQEMGPSGIYEQYF. The chain links TRBV3-1 to TRBJ2-7; 7 positions match TRBD2. The germline gives CDR1 LGHDT, CDR2 YNNKEL (reference sequence). The CDR3 has 17 amino acids. J was trimmed by 3 bases and V by 0 bases; bases with no gene match: 11.

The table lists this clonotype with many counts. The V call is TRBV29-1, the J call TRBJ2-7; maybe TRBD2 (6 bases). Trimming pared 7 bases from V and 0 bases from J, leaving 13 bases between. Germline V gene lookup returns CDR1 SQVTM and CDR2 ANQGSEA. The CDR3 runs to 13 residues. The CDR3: CSAAVGGSYEQYF. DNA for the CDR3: TGCAGCGCCGCGGTGGGGGGCTCCTACGAGCAGTACTTC.

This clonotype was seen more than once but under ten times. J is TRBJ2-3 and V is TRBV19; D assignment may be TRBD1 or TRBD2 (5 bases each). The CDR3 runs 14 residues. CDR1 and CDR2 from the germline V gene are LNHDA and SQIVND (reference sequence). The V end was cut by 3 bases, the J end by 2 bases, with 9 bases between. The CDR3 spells CASSMSGTTDTQYF. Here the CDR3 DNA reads TGTGCCAGTAGTATGTCAGGGACCACAGATACGCAGTATTTT.

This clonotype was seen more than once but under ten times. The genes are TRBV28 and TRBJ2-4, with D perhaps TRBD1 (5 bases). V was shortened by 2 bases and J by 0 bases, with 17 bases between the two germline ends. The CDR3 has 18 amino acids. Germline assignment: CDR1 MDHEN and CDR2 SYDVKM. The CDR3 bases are TGTGCCAGCAGTTTAACTTTTGGGGCAGGAGTAGCCAAAAACATTCAGTACTTC. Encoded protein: CASSLTFGAGVAKNIQYF.

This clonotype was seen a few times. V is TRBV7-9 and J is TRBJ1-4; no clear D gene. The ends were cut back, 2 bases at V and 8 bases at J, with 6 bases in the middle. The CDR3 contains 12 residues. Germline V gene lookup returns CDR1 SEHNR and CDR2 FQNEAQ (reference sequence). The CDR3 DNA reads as TGTGCCAGCAGCTTAAAAATCGAAAAACTGTTTTTT. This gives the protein CASSLKIEKLFF.